This T cell receptor (beta chain) was sequenced for a study of CD8 T cells in Susac syndrome. Study-level background: Sequenced Susac syndrome patients included about 6 with active disease and roughly 8 who were in remission. Patients with Susac syndrome, at blood draw, were therapy-naive, on corticosteroids, or on intravenous immunoglobulin alone.

CDR1 is SQVTM and CDR2 is ANQGSEA in the germline V gene. V lost 4 bases and J lost 4, with 7 bases in between. The CDR3 totals 11 residues. Sequencing of TCR beta was performed on blood CD8+ T cells and on blood CD4+ T cells. Roughly 0.45 to 1 ug RNA was reverse transcribed with random hexamers. TCRdb independently ran MiXCR on the immunoSEQ multiplex PCR reads; one entry per CDR3 protein. The sample includes 150,000 or so distinct CDR3 sequences, 95% to 96% seen only once; the top ten take around 0.13%. The V gene is TRBV29-1, the J gene TRBJ1-1; a weak D match, TRBD1 (5 bases). The sample was CD4+ T cells from PBMCs. The receptor comes from a human donor with Susac syndrome. The CDR3 spells CSVGRVTEAFF. For the CDR3, the DNA is TGCAGCGTTGGCAGGGTCACTGAAGCTTTCTTT.